This T cell receptor (beta chain) was obtained from a study of shared clonotypes between healthy human individuals. Concerning this clone itself: The antigen is not known.

Study-wide points: Naive subsets generally exceeded memory subsets in estimated richness. Generation probability values for non-shared clonotypes were lower than those for clonotypes shared by all four donors.

After removal of 5 bases from V and 6 bases from J, the junction contained 9 bases not matched to a gene. Germline loops: CDR1 MDHEN, CDR2 SYDVKM. CDR3 length: 15 residues. The authors distributed each subset's genomic DNA evenly over several immunoSEQ plates. It was roughly 190 ng DNA, around 33,000 T cell genomes, that sorted-subset replicate PCRs used. Method: immunoSEQ multiplex PCR; TCRdb's copy keeps in-frame clones and lacks some. The sample includes about 2.4 million clones, 80% to 95% of them seen just once. The rearrangement links TRBV28 to TRBJ2-7, with 11 bases that match TRBD2. The sample consisted of naive CD4+ T cells from PBMCs. Stated subset: CD45RA+ positively selected. The clonotype originates from a man aged 18 to 29 in good health. Some clones in this sample may be carry-over from other donors' samples. The CDR3 region has the DNA TGTGCCAGCAGTACCGGGACTAGCGGATCCCTCGAGCAGTACTTC. Encoded protein: CASSTGTSGSLEQYF.